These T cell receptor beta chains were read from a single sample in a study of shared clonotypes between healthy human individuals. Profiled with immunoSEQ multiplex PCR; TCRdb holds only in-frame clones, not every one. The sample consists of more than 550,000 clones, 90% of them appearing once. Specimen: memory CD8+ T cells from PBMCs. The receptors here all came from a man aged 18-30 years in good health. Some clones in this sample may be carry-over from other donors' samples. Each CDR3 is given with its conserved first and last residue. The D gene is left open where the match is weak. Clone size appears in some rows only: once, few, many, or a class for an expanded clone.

CATLGQGTYEQYF TGCGCCACCTTGGGACAGGGGACCTACGAGCAGTACTTC TRBJ2-7 . TRBV10-2 TRBD1
CASSFRDRVTGELFF TGTGCCAGCAGTTTCCGGGACAGGGTCACCGGGGAGCTGTTTTTT TRBJ2-2 . TRBV27 TRBD1
CASSLGRVSTEAFF TGTGCCAGCAGCTTGGGACGGGTGAGCACTGAAGCTTTCTTT TRBJ1-1 . TRBV11-2 .
CASSLVRGRDEAQHF TGTGCCAGCAGTTTAGTGAGGGGGCGGGACGAAGCCCAGCATTTT TRBJ1-5 . TRBV28 TRBD1
CASSRGAYPQETQYF TGTGCCAGCAGCCGGGGGGCCTACCCCCAAGAGACCCAGTACTTC TRBJ2-5 . TRBV6-5 .
CASSETGIGEKLFF TGTGCCAGCAGCGAGACAGGGATCGGAGAAAAACTGTTTTTT TRBJ1-4 . TRBV9 TRBD1
CASSPFSRTTTTYEQYF TGTGCCAGCAGCCCCTTCTCACGGACCACAACTACCTACGAGCAGTACTTC TRBJ2-7 . TRBV4-2 .
CASSSTGTGYYGYTF TGTGCCAGCAGTTCCACCGGGACAGGGTATTATGGCTACACCTTC TRBJ1-2 . TRBV27 TRBD1
CASSLRTGTAYEQYF TGTGCCAGCAGTTTGAGGACGGGAACAGCCTACGAGCAGTACTTC TRBJ2-7 . TRBV25-1 .
CASSHPGETQYF TGCGCCAGCAGCCACCCGGGCGAGACCCAGTACTTC TRBJ2-5 . TRBV4-1 .
CATSSERDPSDTQYF TGTGCCACCAGCAGCGAGCGGGACCCCTCGGATACGCAGTATTTT TRBJ2-3 . TRBV15 TRBD2
CASSVNRGIAYEQYF TGCGCCAGCAGCGTTAACAGGGGGATAGCCTACGAGCAGTACTTC TRBJ2-7 . TRBV5-1 TRBD1
CASSLVASRGETQYF TGTGCCAGCAGTTTAGTGGCTTCCAGAGGGGAGACCCAGTACTTC TRBJ2-5 . TRBV27 .
CSVEWASGSSYNEQFF TGCAGCGTTGAATGGGCTAGCGGGAGTTCTTACAATGAGCAGTTCTTC TRBJ2-1 . TRBV29-1 TRBD2
CASSFQWTSNFFQQETQYF TGTGCCAGCAGTTTCCAATGGACTAGTAACTTTTTCCAACAAGAGACCCAGTACTTC TRBJ2-5 . TRBV28 TRBD2
CASSAPNTEAFF TGTGCCAGCTCAGCCCCGAACACTGAAGCTTTCTTT TRBJ1-1 . TRBV18 .
CSVEGGQGPYEQYF TGCAGCGTTGAAGGGGGACAGGGGCCCTACGAGCAGTACTTC TRBJ2-7 . TRBV29-1 TRBD1
CASSSRQSYEQYF TGTGCCAGCAGCTCCCGACAGAGTTACGAGCAGTACTTC TRBJ2-7 . TRBV7-8 .
CASSQPILYSGNTIYF TGTGCCAGCAGCCAACCAATCCTATACTCTGGAAACACCATATATTTT TRBJ1-3 . TRBV4-2 .
CASSLSPLWAFF TGTGCCAGCAGTTTGTCCCCCTTGTGGGCTTTCTTT TRBJ1-1 once TRBV28 .
CTSSQDHAYNSPLHF TGCACCAGCAGCCAAGATCACGCCTATAATTCACCCCTCCACTTT TRBJ1-6 . TRBV1 .
CASSLVETSGSPFEQYF TGTGCCAGCAGCTTAGTGGAGACTAGCGGGAGTCCTTTCGAGCAGTACTTC TRBJ2-7 . TRBV7-9 TRBD2
CASSYSPGREQYF TGTGCCAGCAGTTACTCGCCGGGTCGCGAGCAGTACTTC TRBJ2-7 few TRBV6-5 .
CASRYRAAGYGYTF TGTGCCAGCAGGTACAGGGCTGCCGGCTATGGCTACACCTTC TRBJ1-2 few TRBV27 .
CASTTGTEGLAGFYEQYF TGTGCCAGTACAACCGGGACAGAGGGACTAGCGGGGTTCTACGAGCAGTACTTC TRBJ2-7 . TRBV14 TRBD2
CASSSRGREDGNQPQHF TGTGCCAGCAGCTCCAGAGGAAGAGAGGACGGCAATCAGCCCCAGCATTTT TRBJ1-5 . TRBV21-1 .
CSARGFGELFF TGCAGTGCTAGGGGATTCGGGGAGCTGTTTTTT TRBJ2-2 . TRBV20-1 .
CASSLVPTATDTQYF TGTGCCAGCAGCTTAGTTCCGACAGCCACAGATACGCAGTATTTT TRBJ2-3 . TRBV7-9 .
CASSPRPGLDRVANTGELFF TGTGCCAGCAGTCCGCGACCGGGACTAGATAGAGTCGCGAACACCGGGGAGCTGTTTTTT TRBJ2-2 once TRBV27 TRBD2
CASSFDSGSDTEAFF TGTGCCAGCAGCTTCGACAGTGGATCGGACACTGAAGCTTTCTTT TRBJ1-1 . TRBV7-2 .
CATSRDRAGGATQYF TGTGCCACCAGCAGAGATAGGGCGGGAGGGGCGACCCAGTACTTC TRBJ2-5 . TRBV15 TRBD2
CASSEQGGTEAFF TGTGCCAGCAGTGAACAGGGTGGGACTGAAGCTTTCTTT TRBJ1-1 few TRBV6-4 .
CASSSGPGTGASNQPQHF TGTGCCAGCAGTTCCGGTCCCGGGACAGGGGCGAGCAATCAGCCCCAGCATTTT TRBJ1-5 . TRBV27 TRBD1
CASSLLVVHLGTVNGYTF TGTGCCAGCAGCTTGTTAGTGGTTCATCTCGGGACAGTTAATGGCTACACCTTC TRBJ1-2 . TRBV5-5 TRBD1
CASSFSWGGQPQHF TGTGCCAGCAGTTTTTCCTGGGGGGGTCAGCCCCAGCATTTT TRBJ1-5 . TRBV28 .
CASSIADSNSYNEQFF TGTGCCAGTAGTATTGCGGACTCGAACTCCTACAATGAGCAGTTCTTC TRBJ2-1 . TRBV19 .
CASSGPGHPDNEQFF TGTGCCAGCAGCGGCCCGGGACACCCCGACAATGAGCAGTTCTTC TRBJ2-1 . TRBV9 .
CASSLILGTEAFF TGTGCCAGCAGCTTAATCCTGGGCACTGAAGCTTTCTTT TRBJ1-1 . TRBV7-2 .
CASSLRLAGAWEQYF TGTGCCAGCAGCCTTAGACTAGCGGGAGCTTGGGAGCAGTACTTC TRBJ2-7 . TRBV28 TRBD2
CASSQEDEWGGSYNEQFF TGTGCCAGCAGCCAAGAGGATGAGTGGGGTGGCTCCTACAATGAGCAGTTCTTC TRBJ2-1 once TRBV4-2 .